The 31 T cell receptor beta chains presented below share a single source sample, sequenced in a study of cytomegalovirus exposure and HLA in healthy donors. The PCR ran on 60 Vbeta and 13 Jbeta primers. The table came from immunoSEQ multiplex PCR; TCRdb's copy has only in-frame clones and leaves some out. The sample has about 88,000 clones; approximately 90% are singletons. Sample: PBMCs. The receptor source for this set is a man aged 18 to 29 in good health and CMV-seronegative.

The chain couples TRBV11-2 to TRBJ2-1; the match to TRBD2 covers 9 bases. CDR3 length: 16 amino acids. Looked up from germline, CDR1 is SGHAT and CDR2 is FQNNGV. V shed 2 bases and J 6 bases; nucleotides not matched to a gene: 8. The CDR3 DNA sequence: TGTGCCAGCAGCTTAATCGCTAGCGGGAAATTCAATGAGCAGTTCTTC. It codes for CASSLIASGKFNEQFF.

Only a few counts were recorded for this clone. The V call is TRBV7-9, the J call TRBJ2-7; D possibly corresponds to TRBD1 (5 bases). V shed 5 bases and J shed 2 bases, with 16 bases lying between them. This CDR3 spans 15 amino acids. The V gene's germline CDR1 is SEHNR and CDR2 FQNEAQ (reference sequence). The CDR3 loop reads CASSPKGALTYEQYF. The CDR3 nucleotides read TGTGCCAGCAGCCCTAAAGGGGCTTTAACCTACGAGCAGTACTTC.

In DNA, the CDR3 is TGCGCCAGCAGCCCTCAGAGAGGGGGAGTGGGCACAGATACGCAGTATTTT. Translated, it gives CASSPQRGGVGTDTQYF. The V and J genes are TRBV4-3 and TRBJ2-3; possible D gene TRBD1, 6 bases. The CDR3 has 17 residues. Trimming pared 4 bases from V and 1 base from J, leaving 18 bases between. CDR1 and CDR2 from the germline V gene are LGHNA and YSLEER.

The chain carries TRBV4-2 and TRBJ1-5; D not resolved. This CDR3 has 20 residues. V was trimmed by 4 bases and J by 1 base, leaving 26 bases between them. Germline V gene data show CDR1 as LGHNA and CDR2 as YNFKEQ. In nucleotides, the CDR3 is TGTGCCAGCAGCCCGACTAACTTGGGCCAAAAAGCAGGCAGCAATCAGCCCCAGCATTTT. Translating gives CASSPTNLGQKAGSNQPQHF.

This clone was seen only once. The V call is TRBV7-2, the J call TRBJ2-3, with TRBD1 as a possible D gene (6 bases). V lost 4 bases and J lost 0, with 20 bases in between. Germline lookup yields CDR1 SGHTA and CDR2 FQGNSA. The CDR3 spans 18 residues. CDR3 in DNA: TGTGCCAGCAGCTCCCTAGGGGGACGGTTCGTTAGCACAGATACGCAGTATTTT. It translates to CASSSLGGRFVSTDTQYF.

The chain combines TRBV30 with TRBJ1-2, with D possibly being TRBD1 (6 bases). Germline V gene sequence: CDR1 GTSNPN, CDR2 SVGIG (reference sequence). The CDR3 spans 12 residues. Trimming removed 3 bases at V and 2 bases at J, with 7 bases between. CDR3 amino acids: CAWRQGNYGYTF. The CDR3 coding sequence is TGTGCCTGGAGACAGGGAAACTATGGCTACACCTTC.

This chain links TRBV27 with TRBJ1-4, with D unresolved. The V gene lost 10 bases and the J gene lost 3 bases, with 12 bases spanning the gap. The CDR3 totals 13 residues. Germline V CDR1 and CDR2: MNHEY, SMNVEV (reference sequence). CDR3 amino acids: CATRRAPNEKLFF. The DNA for the CDR3 is TGTGCCACCCGAAGAGCGCCTAATGAAAAACTGTTTTTT.

The V call is TRBV2, the J call TRBJ2-5, with D unresolved. The ends were cut back, 2 bases at V and 0 bases at J, with 7 bases in the middle. Germline CDR1 and CDR2: SNHLY and FYNNEI. The CDR3 is made up of 14 amino acids. CDR3 residues: CASSESVYQETQYF. CDR3 coding DNA: TGTGCCAGCAGTGAATCGGTCTACCAAGAGACCCAGTACTTC.

This chain links TRBV5-4 with TRBJ1-5, with D hard to call. V lost 6 bases, J lost 0 bases, and 7 bases lay in between. CDR1 is SGHNT and CDR2 is YYREEE in the germline V gene (reference sequence). This CDR3 has 13 residues. The CDR3 loop is CASTLNSNQPQHF. The CDR3 DNA reads TGTGCCAGCACCCTTAATAGCAATCAGCCCCAGCATTTT.

This rearrangement joins TRBV10-3 to TRBJ2-2, with 7 bases lining up with TRBD2. V trimming: 10 bases; J trimming: 3 bases; junction bases outside the gene matches: 11. Germline values: CDR1 ENHRY, CDR2 SYGVKD. The CDR3 totals 15 residues. CDR3 protein: CATRSVGGDTGELFF. The CDR3, as DNA: TGTGCCACCCGGTCCGTGGGAGGGGACACCGGGGAGCTGTTTTTT.

V usage is TRBV9 and J usage is TRBJ2-3, with TRBD2 identical over 8 bases. The V gene's germline CDR1 is SGDLS and CDR2 YYNGEE. Trimming removed 2 bases from V and 0 bases from J; junction bases left unmatched: 5. The CDR3 contains 16 residues. This chain's CDR3 is CASSVTSGQSTDTQYF. CDR3 DNA sequence: TGTGCCAGCAGCGTTACTAGCGGACAGAGCACAGATACGCAGTATTTT.

The chain joins TRBV5-4 to TRBJ1-2; no reliable D call. In germline, CDR1 is SGHNT, CDR2 YYREEE (reference sequence). The CDR3 extends over 12 amino acids. Trimming shortened V by 0 bases and J by 6 bases, and 6 bases separated the two germline ends. CDR3: CASSLVGNGYTF. In DNA, the CDR3 is TGTGCCAGCAGCTTGGTCGGGAATGGCTACACCTTC.

The table lists this clone with a count of one. The rearrangement links TRBV9 to TRBJ2-2, with D possibly being TRBD1 (6 bases). Trimming took 2 bases from V and 5 from J, leaving 16 bases between them. The CDR3 has 16 residues. Germline CDR1 is SGDLS and CDR2 is YYNGEE. CDR3 in amino acids: CASSVSGQQKTGELFF. The DNA of the CDR3 is TGTGCCAGCAGCGTCTCGGGACAACAAAAAACCGGGGAGCTGTTTTTT.

The rearrangement uses TRBV19 and TRBJ1-2; 8 bases match TRBD1. The junction had 3 bases not matched to a gene; V was cut back by 4 bases and J by 2 bases. The CDR3 totals 14 residues. Germline V gene lookup returns CDR1 LNHDA and CDR2 SQIVND (reference sequence). DNA for the CDR3: TGTGCCAGTAGTAACGGACAGGGAAACTATGGCTACACCTTC. Its translation is CASSNGQGNYGYTF.

The rearrangement joins TRBV5-1 to TRBJ2-5, with 8 bases that match TRBD2. The CDR3 is 16 amino acids. With 2 bases clipped from V and 1 base from J, the junction kept 7 bases outside the gene matches. Per germline, CDR1 SGHRS and CDR2 YFSETQ. The CDR3 DNA sequence: TGCGCCAGCAGCTTCGGACTAGCCCCCGTCCAAGAGACCCAGTACTTC. This encodes CASSFGLAPVQETQYF.

This clone was counted between two and nine times. The genes are TRBV28 and TRBJ2-7; D may be TRBD1 (6 bases). Between the trimmed V and J ends, which lost 1 base and 9 bases, there was a span of 16 bases. This CDR3 is 14 amino acids long. CDR1 is MDHEN and CDR2 is SYDVKM in the germline V gene. The CDR3 region has the DNA TGTGCCAGCAGTTTATCGGACAGTTCCTCACGGCAGTACTTC. Translated: CASSLSDSSSRQYF.

The chain uses TRBV5-1 and TRBJ2-5, with TRBD1 matching 9 bases. This CDR3 region has 15 residues. Germline loops: CDR1 SGHRS, CDR2 YFSETQ. V dropped 4 bases and J dropped 3; count of bases not matched to a gene: 7. The CDR3 protein is CASSAGTGLEETQYF. As DNA, the CDR3 is TGCGCCAGCAGCGCGGGGACAGGGCTGGAAGAGACCCAGTACTTC.

V usage is TRBV2 and J usage is TRBJ2-3; D is unclear. Germline assignment: CDR1 SNHLY and CDR2 FYNNEI. Trimming left V 7 bases short and J 5 bases short, with 10 bases between. This CDR3 is built from 12 residues. CDR3 loop: CASISSGDTQYF. CDR3 DNA: TGTGCCAGCATCAGTTCGGGAGATACGCAGTATTTT.

The chain links TRBV4-3 to TRBJ2-3, with 9 bases matching TRBD1. This CDR3 region has 18 residues. Germline assignment: CDR1 LGHNA and CDR2 YSLEER. Unmatched junction bases numbered 8, after V lost 0 bases and J lost 1 base. CDR3 in amino acids: CASSQDLEGQGRTDTQYF. DNA of the CDR3: TGCGCCAGCAGCCAAGATCTTGAGGGACAGGGTCGCACAGATACGCAGTATTTT.

V usage is TRBV27 and J usage is TRBJ1-2, with 7 bases that match TRBD1. Germline V gene lookup returns CDR1 MNHEY and CDR2 SMNVEV (reference sequence). CDR3 size: 16 residues. V trimming: 4 bases; J trimming: 4 bases; junction bases outside the gene matches: 12. The CDR3 region has the DNA TGTGCCAGCAGTTCCCAATTGGACAGGCCCTCCTATGGCTACACCTTC. Protein product: CASSSQLDRPSYGYTF.

This clone was found a few times. V gene TRBV6-4 combines with J gene TRBJ2-3; D call uncertain. Per the germline V gene, CDR1 is MRHNA and CDR2 is SNTAGT. Trimming left V 2 bases short and J 1 base short, with 13 bases between. This CDR3 is built from 16 residues. The CDR3 DNA reads TGTGCCAGCAGTGACGGTCCAGCGACGCGCACAGATACGCAGTATTTT. Amino acid sequence: CASSDGPATRTDTQYF.

This clone was detected only once. This rearrangement joins TRBV28 to TRBJ2-7; possibly TRBD2 for D (5 bases). Looked up from germline, CDR1 is MDHEN and CDR2 is SYDVKM. Trimming shortened V by 2 bases and J by 5 bases, and 10 bases separated the two germline ends. There are 13 residues in the CDR3. This chain's CDR3 is CASSLRRPNEQYF. CDR3 DNA sequence: TGTGCCAGCAGTTTAAGGAGGCCGAACGAGCAGTACTTC.

The J gene is TRBJ2-2, the V gene TRBV28; TRBD1 matches at 7 bases. V was clipped by 5 bases and J by 4 bases; unmatched bases: 7. CDR3 length equals 15 residues. CDR1 is MDHEN and CDR2 is SYDVKM in the germline V gene. The CDR3 DNA reads TGTGCCAGCAGTCGAGGGACAGCAATCACCGGGGAGCTGTTTTTT. This encodes CASSRGTAITGELFF. The full variable domain, with the rest looked up from reference TRBV28 and TRBJ2-2, is DVKVTQSSRYLVKRTGEKVFLECVQDMDHENMFWYRQDPGLGLRLIYFSYDVKMKEKGDIPEGYSVSREKKERFSLILESASTNQTSMYLCASSRGTAITGELFFGEGSRLTVL.

The chain is built from TRBV5-6 and TRBJ2-3, with 14 bases matching TRBD2. The CDR3 spans 17 residues. Germline lookup yields CDR1 SGHDT and CDR2 YYEEEE. Trimming took 4 bases from V and 4 from J; bases not matched to a gene: 8. CDR3 loop: CASSPGTSGRGADTQYF. The CDR3 DNA sequence: TGTGCCAGCAGCCCGGGGACTAGCGGGAGAGGGGCAGATACGCAGTATTTT.

Worth noting for this clone: The identical CDR3 is also encoded by other nucleotide sequences in the sample. The chain recombines TRBV6-1 with TRBJ1-2, with TRBD1 identical over 7 bases. The trim removed 8 bases at V and 3 bases at J, leaving 12 bases unmatched. CDR1 and CDR2 (germline): MNHNS, SASEGT. The CDR3 has 15 amino acids. The DNA of the CDR3 is TGTGCCAGCCTTCTGGGCAGGGGGGATCACTATGGCTACACCTTC. Translating it yields CASLLGRGDHYGYTF.

The chain combines TRBV6-6 with TRBJ1-1; possible D gene TRBD1, 6 bases. CDR1 is MNHNY and CDR2 is SVGAGI in the germline V gene (reference sequence). V dropped 7 bases and J dropped 0 bases, with 12 bases sitting between them. This CDR3 region has 14 residues. The chain's CDR3 is CASTRQEVNTEAFF. CDR3 nucleotide sequence: TGTGCCAGCACCCGACAGGAGGTGAACACTGAAGCTTTCTTT.

This clone occurred once. J is TRBJ2-3 and V is TRBV14, with 7 bases aligning to TRBD2. This CDR3 spans 15 amino acids. Germline CDR1 reads SGHDN; CDR2 reads FVKESK. With V trimmed by 4 bases and J by 1 base, 5 bases remained unmatched. Written as DNA, the CDR3 is TGTGCCAGCAGCCGGGCGGCGGGAGGCACAGATACGCAGTATTTT. Its protein product is CASSRAAGGTDTQYF.

Comments on this clone: Germline and junction disagree at one end, which may indicate a read error. The CDR3: CASSFGTVDSYEQHF. CDR3 DNA sequence: TGTGCCAGCAGCTTCGGGACAGTGGACTCCTACGAGCAGCACTTC. This rearrangement joins TRBV7-2 to TRBJ2-7, with 7 bases matching TRBD1. This CDR3 has 15 residues. In germline, CDR1 is SGHTA, CDR2 FQGNSA.

The chain has TRBV25-1 and TRBJ2-1; perhaps TRBD2 as D (7 bases). V was pared by 6 bases and J by 12 bases, with 12 bases between. The CDR3 has 11 residues. Germline V gene lookup returns CDR1 MGHDK and CDR2 SYGVNS. CDR3 sequence: CASRSGGVQFF. CDR3 DNA sequence: TGTGCCAGCAGATCGGGGGGCGTGCAGTTCTTC.

This clone was seen only a few times. J is TRBJ2-1 and V is TRBV15; 9 bases fit TRBD2. Germline lookup yields CDR1 LNHNV and CDR2 YYDKDF (reference sequence). V was pared by 0 bases and J by 9 bases, with 12 bases of the junction left unmatched. The CDR3 runs 17 residues. CDR3 residues: CATSREVLAGDGSEQFF. For the CDR3, the DNA is TGTGCCACCAGCAGAGAAGTGTTAGCGGGAGATGGGAGTGAGCAGTTCTTC.

The genes are TRBV29-1 and TRBJ1-2; D unresolved. The CDR3 is made up of 12 amino acids. Looked up from germline, CDR1 is SQVTM and CDR2 is ANQGSEA. Trimming cost V 7 bases and J 2 bases, with 11 bases left between them. The CDR3 loop reads CSADRGNYGYTF. The CDR3 region has the DNA TGCAGCGCAGACCGCGGCAACTATGGCTACACCTTC.